The 2 T cell receptor beta chains in this list originate from one sample, sequenced in a study of control samples from healthy donors and cancer patients. The protocol was immunoSEQ multiplex PCR, while the TCRdb copy is restricted to in-frame clones and leaves out a portion. The sample shows about 85,000 clones, 90% of them seen only once. The sequenced material came from blood. The receptors here all came from a young woman in good health.

The chain is built from TRBV11-2 and TRBJ2-3, with 9 positions matching TRBD2. Germline CDR1 SGHAT, CDR2 FQNNGV. V shed 5 bases, J shed 1 base, and the junction held 7 bases outside the gene matches. This CDR3 has 16 residues. The CDR3, as DNA: TGTGCCAGCAGCCCAGAGCGGGGGGACGGCACAGATACGCAGTATTTT. Translation gives CASSPERGDGTDTQYF. Full variable domain (remainder filled in from reference TRBV11-2 and TRBJ2-3): EAGVAQSPRYKIIEKRQSVAFWCNPISGHATLYWYQQILGQGPKLLIQFQNNGVVDDSQLPKDRFSAERLKGVDSTLKIQPAKLEDSAVYLCASSPERGDGTDTQYFGPGTRLTVL.

The chain carries TRBV6-2 or TRBV6-3 and TRBJ2-7, with a possible D match to TRBD1 (6 bases). This CDR3 spans 11 amino acids. Germline CDR1 reads MNHEY; CDR2 reads SVGEGT. Trimming removed 5 bases at V and 4 bases at J, with 6 bases between. Here the CDR3 DNA reads TGTGCCAGCAGTAGGGGGTACGAGCAGTACTTC. Translation: CASSRGYEQYF.